These 19 T cell receptor beta chains were sequenced from one sample in a study of T cells in Graves' hyperthyroidism and ophthalmopathy. RNA transcripts yielded amplified TCR beta CDR3 regions. First-round RT-PCR targeting the TCR CDR3 was performed with the HTBI primer set. Each CDR3 protein gets one entry after TCRdb re-called the multiplex PCR reads with MiXCR. The sample lists about 380,000 distinct CDR3 sequences; less than 20% were seen once. Material for sequencing was blood. The receptors were sampled from a young man with Graves' ophthalmopathy.

J is TRBJ2-1 and V is TRBV28; the match to TRBD2 covers 11 bases. This CDR3 has 15 amino acids. The V and J ends lost 6 bases and 5 bases, in that order; junction bases with no gene match: 6. From germline, CDR1 is MDHEN and CDR2 SYDVKM. The CDR3 DNA reads TGTGCCAGCAGAGCCGGGACTAGCGGAAACAATGAGCAGTTCTTC. Translating gives CASRAGTSGNNEQFF. The variable domain in full, with the rest retrieved from reference TRBV28 and TRBJ2-1, is DVKVTQSSRYLVKRTGEKVFLECVQDMDHENMFWYRQDPGLGLRLIYFSYDVKMKEKGDIPEGYSVSREKKERFSLILESASTNQTSMYLCASRAGTSGNNEQFFGPGTRLTVL.

This clonotype was picked up a small number of times. The chain links TRBV25-1 to TRBJ2-7; D may match TRBD1 or TRBD2 (5 bases each). The length of the CDR3 is 13 residues. CDR1 MGHDK and CDR2 SYGVNS come from the germline V gene. V was pared by 5 bases and J by 6 bases, with 14 bases between. The CDR3 DNA reads as TGTGCCAGCAGTCTCCACGGGACGGCCGAGCAGTACTTC. Its protein is CASSLHGTAEQYF.

Points on this clonotype: The CDR3 end shows no conserved phenylalanine or tryptophan, and so a read error is likely. V usage is TRBV5-1 and J usage is TRBJ2-5; 8 bases are shared with TRBD1. The ends lost 4 bases at V and 0 bases at J; junction bases unmatched: 8. The CDR3 contains 16 residues. Germline V gene sequence: CDR1 SGHRS, CDR2 YFSETQ. The DNA for the CDR3 is TGCGCCAGCAGCCGCACGGGACAGGTTAACCAAGAGACCCAGTACCTC. It codes for CASSRTGQVNQETQYL.

This clonotype has a handful of counts. The chain carries TRBV7-3 and TRBJ2-1; the D call may be TRBD1 or TRBD2 (6 bases each). V lost 4 bases, J lost 1 base, and 14 bases lay in between. Germline V gene sequence: CDR1 SGHTA, CDR2 FQGTGA. The length of the CDR3 is 16 residues. This CDR3 reads CASSSRGAQSYNEQFF. The CDR3 DNA is TGTGCCAGCAGCTCAAGGGGGGCCCAATCCTACAATGAGCAGTTCTTC.

Worth noting for this clonotype: A much larger clone lies one base from this, so it may be a read error. J is TRBJ1-1 and V is TRBV19; 7 bases are shared with TRBD1. Losses at the gene ends were 5 bases for V and 0 bases for J; bases not matched to a gene: 9. CDR1 and CDR2 from the germline V gene are LNHDA and SQIVND (reference sequence). This CDR3 spans 16 amino acids. This CDR3 reads CASSVQGTGVNTEAFF. The DNA for the CDR3 is TGTGCCAGTAGTGTACAGGGGACGGGGGTGAACACTGAAGCTTTCTTT.

CDR3 nucleotides: TGTGCCAGCAGCTTTTCGCCCGCGGCAGATACGCAGTATTTT. Its translation: CASSFSPAADTQYF. The J gene is TRBJ2-3, the V gene TRBV11-2, with no clear D. The CDR3 contains 14 residues. With 3 bases removed from V and 4 bases from J, the gap between germline ends came to 11 bases. Germline CDR1 is SGHAT and CDR2 is FQNNGV.

The J gene is TRBJ2-5, the V gene TRBV29-1; no reliable D call. Germline CDR1 reads SQVTM; CDR2 reads ANQGSEA. This CDR3 is 11 amino acids long. Trimming took 1 base from V and 6 from J, leaving 6 bases between them. This CDR3 is CSVEGPQTQYF. CDR3 nucleotides: TGCAGCGTTGAAGGTCCGCAGACCCAGTACTTC.

This clonotype has a count of ten or more. The chain is built from TRBV11-3 and TRBJ2-7, with 11 nucleotides matching TRBD1. The CDR3 runs 15 residues. Germline CDR1 and CDR2: SGHNT and YENEEA. The V segment lost 5 bases and the J segment 0 bases; nucleotides outside the gene matches: 3. CDR3 amino acids: CASSAGTGGSYEQYF. The DNA of the CDR3 is TGTGCCAGCAGCGCCGGGACAGGGGGCTCCTACGAGCAGTACTTC. Full variable domain (outside the CDR3, taken from reference TRBV11-3 and TRBJ2-7): EAGVVQSPRYKIIEKKQPVAFWCNPISGHNTLYWYLQNLGQGPELLIRYENEEAVDDSQLPKDRFSAERLKGVDSTLKIQPAELGDSAVYLCASSAGTGGSYEQYFGPGTRLTVT.

This clonotype has at least ten counts. This chain links TRBV20-1 with TRBJ2-7, with 11 bases matching TRBD2. The junction had 8 bases not matched to a gene; V was cut back by 4 bases and J by 0 bases. The length of the CDR3 is 16 residues. CDR1 is DFQATT, CDR2 SNEGSKA, per germline (reference sequence). Here the CDR3 DNA reads TGCAGTGCTACCCCTTCTAGCGGGGGGCTCTCCTACGAGCAGTACTTC. Its translation is CSATPSSGGLSYEQYF.

This clonotype was counted a few times. The CDR3: CASSLGDRGDTQYF. DNA for the CDR3: TGCGCCAGCAGCTTGGGCGATAGGGGGGATACGCAGTATTTT. The chain joins TRBV5-1 to TRBJ2-3; tentatively, D is TRBD1 (6 bases). Trimming stripped 0 bases from V and 6 bases from J, with 11 bases between. The CDR3 consists of 14 residues. Per the germline V gene, CDR1 is SGHRS and CDR2 is YFSETQ. Complete variable domain (other parts from reference TRBV5-1 and TRBJ2-3): KAGVTQTPRYLIKTRGQQVTLSCSPISGHRSVSWYQQTPGQGLQFLFEYFSETQRNKGNFPGRFSGRQFSNSRSEMNVSTLELGDSALYLCASSLGDRGDTQYFGPGTRLTVL.

This clonotype was seen many times. The chain recombines TRBV27 with TRBJ1-4, with D hard to call. From germline, CDR1 is MNHEY and CDR2 SMNVEV (reference sequence). Trimming took off 5 bases at V and 1 base at J, with 5 bases between the two ends. The CDR3 runs to 13 residues. The CDR3 DNA reads as TGTGCCAGCAGTCTCGGAACTAATGAAAAACTGTTTTTT. Translating it yields CASSLGTNEKLFF.

This sequence joins TRBV20-1 and TRBJ2-1, with TRBD1 matching over 8 bases. This CDR3 spans 16 amino acids. The V gene end was trimmed by 4 bases and the J gene end by 3 bases; junction bases not matched to a gene: 11. Germline CDR1 and CDR2: DFQATT and SNEGSKA (reference sequence). The CDR3 nucleotides read TGCAGTGCTACCGATCCCCGGGACAGGCGCTACAATGAGCAGTTCTTC. It is translated as CSATDPRDRRYNEQFF.

The chain is built from TRBV7-3 and TRBJ2-1; 9 nucleotides line up with TRBD1. The CDR3 length is 13 residues. V dropped 8 bases and J dropped 7; count of bases not matched to a gene: 6. Germline V gene data show CDR1 as SGHTA and CDR2 as FQGTGA. CDR3 region: CASGIQGANEQFF. CDR3 DNA: TGTGCCAGCGGGATACAGGGGGCGAATGAGCAGTTCTTC.

There are many counts of this clonotype. The chain joins TRBV5-1 to TRBJ1-3; D remains ambiguous. The V and J ends lost 4 bases and 2 bases respectively, with 10 bases between them. This CDR3 is 14 amino acids long. Germline V gene lookup returns CDR1 SGHRS and CDR2 YFSETQ. The CDR3 DNA follows: TGCGCCAGCAGCCATGGACGCACTGGAAACACCATATATTTT. Protein sequence: CASSHGRTGNTIYF.

The chain uses TRBV15 and TRBJ2-3, with a tentative D call TRBD2 (5 bases). V was trimmed by 1 base and J by 1 base, leaving 12 bases between them. Germline V gives CDR1 LNHNV, CDR2 YYDKDF (reference sequence). There are 16 residues in the CDR3. In DNA, the CDR3 is TGTGCCACCAGCAGAGGCGGCGTGGGAGGCACAGATACGCAGTATTTT. Protein: CATSRGGVGGTDTQYF.

This clonotype came up many times. J is TRBJ1-6 and V is TRBV7-2, with D perhaps matching TRBD1 (5 bases). The CDR3 runs 14 residues. CDR1 is SGHTA and CDR2 is FQGNSA in the germline V gene. V was pared by 4 bases and J by 9 bases, with 13 bases between. The CDR3 spells CASSWDSSSSPLHF. The CDR3 nucleotides read TGTGCCAGCAGCTGGGACTCGTCATCTTCACCCCTCCACTTT.

Many counts were recorded for this clonotype. The chain couples TRBV3-1 to TRBJ2-1; 8 positions match TRBD2. V lost 6 bases and J lost 10; bases outside the gene matches: 14. This CDR3 has 15 amino acids. Looked up from germline, CDR1 is LGHDT and CDR2 is YNNKEL (reference sequence). CDR3 amino acids: CASSPKSGGGLEQFF. The CDR3 DNA reads as TGTGCCAGCAGTCCCAAGAGCGGGGGTGGCTTAGAGCAGTTCTTC.

This clonotype was counted ten times or more. The rearrangement joins TRBV3-1 to TRBJ1-1; D perhaps matches TRBD1 (6 bases). The CDR3 spans 14 residues. Germline CDR1 and CDR2: LGHDT and YNNKEL (reference sequence). V gave up 4 bases and J gave up 3 bases, with 12 bases separating them. The CDR3 coding sequence is TGTGCCAGCAGCCTCAGGGGAAGCGACACTGAAGCTTTCTTT. Protein sequence: CASSLRGSDTEAFF.

The CDR3 sequence: CSALVTSDSYEQYF. The CDR3 DNA reads TGCAGTGCCCTAGTCACATCTGACTCCTACGAGCAGTACTTC. The chain has TRBV20-1 and TRBJ2-7; no clear D. Trimming shortened V by 6 bases and J by 0 bases, and 15 bases separated the two germline ends. The germline V gene encodes CDR1 DFQATT and CDR2 SNEGSKA (reference sequence). The CDR3 loop spans 14 amino acids.